A selection of T cell receptor beta chains follows, all from one sample in a study of shared clonotypes between healthy human individuals. TCRdb keeps only in-frame clones here, not all; method: immunoSEQ multiplex PCR. The table lists about 1.1 million clones, 75% to 80% of them singletons. Sequencing was done on a sample of memory CD4+ T cells from PBMCs. The source is a man aged 18-30 years in good health. Some clones in this sample may be carry-over from other donors' samples. Both conserved end residues are part of each CDR3.

V | CDR3
TRBV28 | CASSLLHEQYF
TRBV9 | CASSTRGTSGDTQYF
TRBV6-5 | CASSYGVSYEQYF
TRBV7-3 | CASSVTGNTEAFF
TRBV27 | CASRKLGGVLSYEQYF
TRBV9 | CASSVGQGGVTQYF
TRBV7-3 | CASSVQGDQWGTQYF
TRBV27 | CASSPLGDMREQYF
TRBV6-1 | CASTLWVNTEAFF
TRBV9 | CASSKRIRDRPYEQYF
TRBV29-1 | CSVGNRSYEQYF
TRBV6-4 | CASSPRGGLLGYTF
TRBV30 | CAWSRGRAGANVLTF
TRBV5-1 | CASRLGTGENQPQHF
TRBV7-3 | CASSPGTEGTEAFF